Listed below are T cell receptor beta chains from one sample, sequenced in a study of blood T cell repertoires in COVID-19. The assay was immunoSEQ multiplex PCR, and TCRdb's table has in-frame clones only and misses some. The table shows 120,000 to 150,000 clones, with roughly 84% occurring only once. The sequencing input was PBMCs or T cells enriched from blood (not recorded which). Receptors originate from a woman in her forties or fifties who had been exposed to COVID-19. The CDR3 runs from the conserved cysteine through the conserved F or W. Fields, in order: D gene, J gene, clone size, V gene, CDR3 DNA, CDR3 protein. A D gene is named only where the DNA matches it firmly. The size of a clone is reported for some rows only, either as once, few or many, or as a class for expanded clones.

TRBD1 | TRBJ1-5 | once | TRBV6-2/TRBV6-3 | TGTGCCAGCAGTACAGGGGGCAGGCCCCAGCATTTT | CASSTGGRPQHF
. | TRBJ1-4 | . | TRBV19 | TGTGCCAGTAGTATAGCGACTAATGAAAAACTGTTTTTT | CASSIATNEKLFF
TRBD1 | TRBJ2-7 | . | TRBV5-1 | TGCGCCAGCAGCGGAGGAGACAGGGGTTACGAGCAGTACTTC | CASSGGDRGYEQYF
TRBD1 | TRBJ1-6 | . | TRBV9 | TGTGCCAGCAGCACAACGGGAGGGGGCGCGTCACCCCTCCACTTT | CASSTTGGGASPLHF
TRBD2 | TRBJ2-5 | . | TRBV10-2 | TGCGCCAGATTAGCTAGCGGGGAGGGGGAGACCCAGTACTTC | CARLASGEGETQYF
. | TRBJ1-6 | . | TRBV12-5 | TGTGCTACCTCCCCCGGGACGGCGGGATATACACCCCTCCACTTT | CATSPGTAGYTPLHF
. | TRBJ2-1 | . | TRBV11-2 | TGTGCCAGCAGCTTGAGGAATGAGCAGTTCTTC | CASSLRNEQFF
TRBD2 | TRBJ2-5 | . | TRBV30 | TGTGCCTGGAAAGGGACTAGCGGCCCGGGGACCCAGTACTTC | CAWKGTSGPGTQYF
. | TRBJ1-1 | . | TRBV7-2 | TGTGCCAGCAGACTTGCGGGGGGGGTGAACACTGAAGCTTTCTTT | CASRLAGGVNTEAFF
. | TRBJ2-1 | . | TRBV9 | TGTGCCAGCAGCGCCGACGGGTCCTACAATGAGCAGTTCTTC | CASSADGSYNEQFF
TRBD1 | TRBJ1-2 | . | TRBV5-4 | TGTGCCAGCAGCAGAGAACAGGGGGACTATGGCTACACCTTC | CASSREQGDYGYTF
TRBD1 | TRBJ1-2 | . | TRBV10-3 | TGTGCCATCAGTGAGGACAGGGGCTATGGCTACACCTTC | CAISEDRGYGYTF
. | TRBJ2-7 | few | TRBV9 | TGTGCCAGCAGCGTAGTTGCAGGGGACGAGCAGTACTTC | CASSVVAGDEQYF
TRBD2 | TRBJ2-1 | . | TRBV3-1/TRBV3-2 | TGTGCCAGCAGGACTAGCGGGATATACAATGAGCAGTTCTTC | CASRTSGIYNEQFF
. | TRBJ1-2 | . | TRBV19 | TGTGCCAGTAGTAGGGAGGGGATAGGCTATGGCTACACCTTC | CASSREGIGYGYTF
. | TRBJ1-2 | . | TRBV29-1 | TGCAGCGTTGCTATTAGAAACTATGGCTACACCTTC | CSVAIRNYGYTF
. | TRBJ1-2 | . | TRBV27 | TGTGCCAGCAGTTTTTTGCCCGGGAGCGAGTATGGCTACACCTTC | CASSFLPGSEYGYTF
. | TRBJ2-4 | few | TRBV11-2 | TGTGCCAGCAGCTTAGATCGAGGGCACCCGGCTCAAAACATTCAGTACTTC | CASSLDRGHPAQNIQYF
. | TRBJ2-7 | once | TRBV7-2 | TGTGCCAGCAGCTTAGACGGTTCCTACGAGCAGTACTTC | CASSLDGSYEQYF
TRBD1 | TRBJ1-1 | few | TRBV29-1 | TGCAGCGCGGGACAGGCGAACACTGAAGCTTTCTTT | CSAGQANTEAFF
. | TRBJ2-2 | . | TRBV11-2 | TGTGCCAGCAGCCCCCTTTCAGGTAACACCGGGGAGCTGTTTTTT | CASSPLSGNTGELFF
TRBD2 | TRBJ2-1 | . | TRBV25-1 | TGTGCCAGCAAAGCGGGAGCTATGGATGAGCAGTTCTTC | CASKAGAMDEQFF
TRBD1 | TRBJ2-3 | . | TRBV5-5 | TGTGCCAGCAGTTACTACCACAGGGGTACAGATACGCAGTATTTT | CASSYYHRGTDTQYF
TRBD1 | TRBJ2-1 | . | TRBV10-2 | TGCGCCAGCAGCCCCAGGGGGAACACGTTCTTC | CASSPRGNTFF
TRBD1 | TRBJ1-5 | . | TRBV2 | TGTGCCAGCAGGGAAGACAGGGTGGGCAATCAGCCCCAGCATTTT | CASREDRVGNQPQHF
. | TRBJ1-2 | . | TRBV19 | TGTGCCAGTAGTATGGAGGGAAACTATGGCTACACCTTC | CASSMEGNYGYTF
TRBD1 | TRBJ2-5 | . | TRBV29-1 | TGCAGCGTTGAAGCCGGCAGGGGGAACCAAGAGACCCAGTACTTC | CSVEAGRGNQETQYF
. | TRBJ1-2 | . | TRBV5-6 | TGTGCCAGCAGACTCCGTCTGGGGGCGCGAGGCTACACCTTC | CASRLRLGARGYTF
TRBD2 | TRBJ2-3 | . | TRBV7-9 | TGTGCCAGCAGCCCGGGTAGCGGGGGAAGCACAGATACGCAGTATTTT | CASSPGSGGSTDTQYF
. | TRBJ2-1 | . | TRBV27 | TGTGCCAGCAGTTTAGGGTTAGGGGCCCTCTACAATGAGCAGTTCTTC | CASSLGLGALYNEQFF
TRBD1 | TRBJ2-1 | . | TRBV19 | TGTGCCAGTAGTATGGGGGACAGGGACCATGAGCAGTTCTTC | CASSMGDRDHEQFF
. | TRBJ1-2 | . | TRBV2 | TGTGCCAGCAGTGTGGGCAGCTTCAACTATGGCTACACCTTC | CASSVGSFNYGYTF
. | TRBJ2-1 | . | TRBV9 | TGTGCCAGCAGCCCCAGGGAAAAATCCTACAATGAGCAGTTCTTC | CASSPREKSYNEQFF
TRBD2 | TRBJ2-5 | . | TRBV30 | TGTGCTTCTCAACCGGGACTAGCGGACCAAGAGACCCAGTACTTC | CASQPGLADQETQYF
. | TRBJ1-2 | once | TRBV29-1 | TGCAGCGTTGTCTTTCCCAGGGAGGGCGCGGGGGGCTACACCTTC | CSVVFPREGAGGYTF
. | TRBJ1-5 | few | TRBV19 | TGTGCCAGTAGTACAGGCAATAGCAATCAGCCCCAGCATTTT | CASSTGNSNQPQHF
TRBD2 | TRBJ2-5 | . | TRBV24-1 | TGTGCCACCAGTGATTCATCGGGTAGCGGGAGTCGAGAGACCCAGTACTTC | CATSDSSGSGSRETQYF
. | TRBJ1-6 | . | TRBV4-2 | TGTGCCAGCAGCCAAGATTACAGAGAATCACCCCTCCACTTT | CASSQDYRESPLHF
. | TRBJ1-1 | . | TRBV12-3/TRBV12-4 | TGTGCCAGCAGTTTTCCCGGTAGTTGGGCTTTCTTT | CASSFPGSWAFF
. | TRBJ1-5 | . | TRBV7-2 | TGTGCCAGCAGCTTATTTTTCAGCAAGGGGCGTGGTCAGCCCCAGCATTTT | CASSLFFSKGRGQPQHF
. | TRBJ2-7 | . | TRBV7-9 | TGTGCCAGCAGCCCCGGTCAGGGGGGCTCTTACGAGCAGTACTTC | CASSPGQGGSYEQYF
TRBD2 | TRBJ2-3 | . | TRBV5-1 | TGCGCCAGCAGGCGCGGGAGAGGCACAGATACGCAGTATTTT | CASRRGRGTDTQYF
TRBD1 | TRBJ2-1 | . | TRBV27 | TGTGCCAGCAGTTTTACAGGGGGTGTCTACAATGAGCAGTTCTTC | CASSFTGGVYNEQFF
. | TRBJ2-3 | once | TRBV5-8 | TGTGCCAGCAGCTTGAGGCTAGCCGCCGGAAGCACAGATACGCAGTATTTT | CASSLRLAAGSTDTQYF
TRBD1 | TRBJ1-6 | few | TRBV7-9 | TGTGCCAGCAGCTCCCCGGGACAGGGGTTTAGTTCACCCCTCCACTTT | CASSSPGQGFSSPLHF
TRBD1 | TRBJ1-5 | . | TRBV7-9 | TGTGCCAGCACCCCCGGGACAGGGATTTTTAATCAGCCCCAGCATTTT | CASTPGTGIFNQPQHF
TRBD1 | TRBJ2-1 | . | TRBV11-1 | TGTGCCAGCAGCTCCGGGACAGTAATCTACAATGAGCAGTTCTTC | CASSSGTVIYNEQFF
TRBD1 | TRBJ2-7 | . | TRBV9 | TGTGCCAGCAGCCCTCGGGACAGGGCCTCCTACGAGCAGTACTTC | CASSPRDRASYEQYF
TRBD1 | TRBJ2-7 | . | TRBV19 | TGTGCCAGTACCGAACGACAGGGACAGGGGGCCTCCGAGCAGTACTTC | CASTERQGQGASEQYF
. | TRBJ1-1 | . | TRBV5-4 | TGTGCCAGCAGACGAGGGGGGGGTGGCACTGAAGCTTTCTTT | CASRRGGGGTEAFF
TRBD1 | TRBJ2-3 | . | TRBV19 | TGTGCCAGTAGTATGCGGACAGGACTCACAGATACGCAGTATTTT | CASSMRTGLTDTQYF
TRBD1 | TRBJ2-5 | . | TRBV6-1 | TGTGCCAGCAGTGAACTTGACAGGGATAAAGAGACCCAGTACTTC | CASSELDRDKETQYF
. | TRBJ1-1 | . | TRBV13 | TGTGCCAGCAGCTTAGAAGCCCGAGGCGGTGCGGTGGGTTTCTTT | CASSLEARGGAVGFF
. | TRBJ2-1 | . | TRBV4-1 | TGCGCCAGCAGCCAAGCTCTAGCGTCCGACAATGAGCAGTTCTTC | CASSQALASDNEQFF
. | TRBJ1-2 | . | TRBV7-9 | TGTGCCAGCAGCTTAGAATCACAAATCTATGGCTACACCTTC | CASSLESQIYGYTF